The entry that follows covers one TCR beta chain sequence. Its target is unknown. This sample was taken from a study of radiotherapy plus CTLA-4 blockade in lung cancer. Turning to the study itself: In approximately 17% of patients, objective responses were seen; 30% to 35% had disease control.

Study results and limitations: TCR clones from tumors expanded in blood after radiotherapy plus ipilimumab. Best predicting response, reportedly, were early blood T cell clone dynamics, with interferon-beta.

The table came from immunoSEQ multiplex PCR; TCRdb's copy has only in-frame clones and leaves some out. The sample contains 90,000 to 100,000 clones, roughly 88% of which appear only once. The CDR3 runs to 14 residues. The V gene lost 5 bases and the J gene lost 5 bases, with 13 bases spanning the gap. Looked up from germline, CDR1 is MNHNY and CDR2 is SVGAGI (reference sequence). The sequence came from a human donor with non-small cell lung cancer that progressed on radiotherapy plus ipilimumab. The input for sequencing was peripheral blood, taken from a patient treated with radiotherapy plus ipilimumab. The chain carries TRBV6-6 and TRBJ2-1; D is unclear. CDR3 protein: CASSRERLNNEQFF. The CDR3 DNA reads as TGTGCCAGCAGTCGCGAACGACTGAACAATGAGCAGTTCTTC.